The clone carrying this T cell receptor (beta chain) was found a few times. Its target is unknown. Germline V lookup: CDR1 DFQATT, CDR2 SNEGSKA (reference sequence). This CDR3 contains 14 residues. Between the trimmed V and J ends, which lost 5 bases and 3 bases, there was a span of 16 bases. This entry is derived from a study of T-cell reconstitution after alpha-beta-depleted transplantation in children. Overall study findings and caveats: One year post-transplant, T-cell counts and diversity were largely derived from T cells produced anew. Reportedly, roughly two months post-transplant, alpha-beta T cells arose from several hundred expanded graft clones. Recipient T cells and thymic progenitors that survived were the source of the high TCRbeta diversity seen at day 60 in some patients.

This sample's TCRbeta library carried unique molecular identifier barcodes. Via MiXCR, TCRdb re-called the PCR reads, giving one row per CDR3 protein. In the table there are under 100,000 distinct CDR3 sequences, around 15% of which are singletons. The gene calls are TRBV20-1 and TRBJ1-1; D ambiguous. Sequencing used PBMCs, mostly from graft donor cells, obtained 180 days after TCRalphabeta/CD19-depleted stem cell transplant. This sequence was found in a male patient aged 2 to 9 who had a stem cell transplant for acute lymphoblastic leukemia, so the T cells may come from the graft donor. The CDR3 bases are TGCAGTGCTTTTAAACAGTCCGGAGACACTGAAGCTTTCTTT. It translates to CSAFKQSGDTEAFF.